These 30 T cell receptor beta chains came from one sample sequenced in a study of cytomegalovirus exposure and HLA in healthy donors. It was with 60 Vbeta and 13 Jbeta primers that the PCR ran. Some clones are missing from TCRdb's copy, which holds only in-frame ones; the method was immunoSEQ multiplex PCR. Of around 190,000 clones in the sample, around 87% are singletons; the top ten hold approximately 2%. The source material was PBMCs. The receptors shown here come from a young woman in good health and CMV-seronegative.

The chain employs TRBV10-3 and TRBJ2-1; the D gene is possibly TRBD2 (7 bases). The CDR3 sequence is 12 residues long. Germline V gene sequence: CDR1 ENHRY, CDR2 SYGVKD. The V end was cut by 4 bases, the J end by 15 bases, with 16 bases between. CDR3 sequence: CAISGGPGEGFF. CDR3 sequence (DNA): TGTGCCATCAGTGGGGGGCCCGGGGAGGGGTTCTTC.

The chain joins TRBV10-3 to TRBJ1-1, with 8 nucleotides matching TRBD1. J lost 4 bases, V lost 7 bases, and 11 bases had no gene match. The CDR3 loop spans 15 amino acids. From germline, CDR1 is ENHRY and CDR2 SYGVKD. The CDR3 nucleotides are TGTGCCATCACCGCCGGGACAGGCTTATCCACTGAAGCTTTCTTT. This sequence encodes CAITAGTGLSTEAFF.

CDR3 nucleotides: TGTGCCAGCCGACTAGCGGTGAGCTCCTACAATGAGCAGTTCTTC. This sequence encodes CASRLAVSSYNEQFF. The gene calls are TRBV7-2 and TRBJ2-1, with 9 bases fitting TRBD2. The V and J ends lost 8 bases and 0 bases, in that order; junction bases with no gene match: 5. The germline gives CDR1 SGHTA, CDR2 FQGNSA. The CDR3 loop spans 15 amino acids.

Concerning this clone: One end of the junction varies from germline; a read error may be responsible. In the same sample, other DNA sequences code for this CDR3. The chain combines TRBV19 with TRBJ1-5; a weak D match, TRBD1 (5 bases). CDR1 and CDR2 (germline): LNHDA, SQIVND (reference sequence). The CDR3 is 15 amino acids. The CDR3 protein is CASRPGGRSNQPQHF. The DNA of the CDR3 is TGTGCCAGTAGGCCCGGGGGGAGGAGCAACCAGCCCCAGCATTTT.

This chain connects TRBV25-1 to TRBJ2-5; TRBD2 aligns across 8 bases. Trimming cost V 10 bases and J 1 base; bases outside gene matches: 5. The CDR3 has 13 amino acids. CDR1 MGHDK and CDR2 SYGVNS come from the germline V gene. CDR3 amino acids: CATEGTSQETQYF. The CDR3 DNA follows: TGTGCCACCGAAGGGACTAGCCAAGAGACCCAGTACTTC.

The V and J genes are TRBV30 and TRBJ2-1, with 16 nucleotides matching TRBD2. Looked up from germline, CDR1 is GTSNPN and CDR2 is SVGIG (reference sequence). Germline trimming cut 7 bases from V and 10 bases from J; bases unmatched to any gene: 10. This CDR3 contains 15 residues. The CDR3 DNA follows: TGTGCCTTTCTCGGGACTAGCGGGAGGGCCGTGGAGCAGTTCTTC. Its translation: CAFLGTSGRAVEQFF.

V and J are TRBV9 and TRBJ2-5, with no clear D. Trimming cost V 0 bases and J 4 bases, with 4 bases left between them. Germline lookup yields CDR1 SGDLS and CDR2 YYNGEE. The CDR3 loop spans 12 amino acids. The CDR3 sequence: CASSVGRETQYF. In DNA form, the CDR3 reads TGTGCCAGCAGCGTAGGCAGAGAGACCCAGTACTTC.

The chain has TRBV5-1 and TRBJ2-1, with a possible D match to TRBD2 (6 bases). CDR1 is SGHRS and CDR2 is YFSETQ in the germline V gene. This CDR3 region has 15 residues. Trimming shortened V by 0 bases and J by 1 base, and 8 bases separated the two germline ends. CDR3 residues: CASSLEGGSYNEQFF. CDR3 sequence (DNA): TGCGCCAGCAGCTTGGAAGGAGGGTCCTACAATGAGCAGTTCTTC.

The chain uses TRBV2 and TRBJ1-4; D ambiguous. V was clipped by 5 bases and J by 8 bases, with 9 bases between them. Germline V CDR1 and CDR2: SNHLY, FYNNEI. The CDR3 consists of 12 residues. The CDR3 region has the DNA TGTGCCAGCAGTTTTTCGGGGGAAAAACTGTTTTTT. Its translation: CASSFSGEKLFF.

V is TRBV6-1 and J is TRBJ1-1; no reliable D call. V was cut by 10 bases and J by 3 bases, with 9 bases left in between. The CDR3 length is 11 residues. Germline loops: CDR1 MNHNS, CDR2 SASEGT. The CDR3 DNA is TGTGCCACCAAGGAGGACACTGAAGCTTTCTTT. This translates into CATKEDTEAFF.

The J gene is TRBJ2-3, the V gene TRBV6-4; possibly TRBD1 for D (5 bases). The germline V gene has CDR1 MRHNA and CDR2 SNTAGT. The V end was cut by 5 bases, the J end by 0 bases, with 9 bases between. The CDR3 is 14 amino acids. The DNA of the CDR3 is TGTGCCAGCAGTCAGGACACTAGCACAGATACGCAGTATTTT. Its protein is CASSQDTSTDTQYF.

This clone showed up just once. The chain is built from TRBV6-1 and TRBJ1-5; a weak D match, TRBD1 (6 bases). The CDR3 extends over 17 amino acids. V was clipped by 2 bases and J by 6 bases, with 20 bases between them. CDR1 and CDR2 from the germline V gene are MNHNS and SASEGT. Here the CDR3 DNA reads TGTGCCAGCAGTGAAAATCGGGACCCAGGGGTAAGTCAGCCCCAGCATTTT. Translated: CASSENRDPGVSQPQHF.

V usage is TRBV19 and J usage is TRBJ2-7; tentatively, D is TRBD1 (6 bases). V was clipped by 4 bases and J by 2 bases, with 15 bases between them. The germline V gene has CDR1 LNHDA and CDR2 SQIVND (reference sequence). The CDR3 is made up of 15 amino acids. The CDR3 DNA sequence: TGTGCCAGTAGTACCTCGACAGGATTGACCTACGAGCAGTACTTC. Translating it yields CASSTSTGLTYEQYF.

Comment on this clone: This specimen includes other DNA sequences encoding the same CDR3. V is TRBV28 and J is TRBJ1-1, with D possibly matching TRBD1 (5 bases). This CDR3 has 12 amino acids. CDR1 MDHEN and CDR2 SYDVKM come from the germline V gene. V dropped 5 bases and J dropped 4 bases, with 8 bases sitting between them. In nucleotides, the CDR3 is TGTGCCAGCAGTGCAGGGTCCACTGAAGCTTTCTTT. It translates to CASSAGSTEAFF.

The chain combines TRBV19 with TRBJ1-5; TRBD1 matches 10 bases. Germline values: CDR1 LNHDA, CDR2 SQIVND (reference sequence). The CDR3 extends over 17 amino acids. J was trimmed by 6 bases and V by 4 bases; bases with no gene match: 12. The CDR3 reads CASSTEGTGVFIQPQHF. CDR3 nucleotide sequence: TGTGCCAGTAGTACCGAAGGGACAGGGGTTTTTATTCAGCCCCAGCATTTT.

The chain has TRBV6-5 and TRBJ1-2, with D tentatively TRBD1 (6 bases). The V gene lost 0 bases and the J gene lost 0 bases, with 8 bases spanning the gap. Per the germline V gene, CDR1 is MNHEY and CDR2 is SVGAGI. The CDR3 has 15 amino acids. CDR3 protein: CASSYSAGANYGYTF. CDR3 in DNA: TGTGCCAGCAGTTACTCTGCAGGGGCTAACTATGGCTACACCTTC.

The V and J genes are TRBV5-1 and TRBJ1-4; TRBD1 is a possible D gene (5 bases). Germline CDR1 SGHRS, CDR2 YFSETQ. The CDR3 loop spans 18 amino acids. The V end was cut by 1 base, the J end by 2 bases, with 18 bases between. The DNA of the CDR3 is TGCGCCAGCAGCTTGAATCCGGCAGGAGGGGTTACTAATGAAAAACTGTTTTTT. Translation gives CASSLNPAGGVTNEKLFF. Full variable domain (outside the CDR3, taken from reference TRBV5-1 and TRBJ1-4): KAGVTQTPRYLIKTRGQQVTLSCSPISGHRSVSWYQQTPGQGLQFLFEYFSETQRNKGNFPGRFSGRQFSNSRSEMNVSTLELGDSALYLCASSLNPAGGVTNEKLFFGSGTQLSVL.

The CDR3 loop reads CASSIDLSNQPQHF. In DNA, the CDR3 is TGTGCCAGTAGTATAGATCTGAGCAATCAGCCCCAGCATTTT. The chain recombines TRBV19 with TRBJ1-5; D unclear. The germline gives CDR1 LNHDA, CDR2 SQIVND (reference sequence). CDR3 length equals 14 residues. V was cut by 0 bases and J by 1 base, with 4 bases left in between.

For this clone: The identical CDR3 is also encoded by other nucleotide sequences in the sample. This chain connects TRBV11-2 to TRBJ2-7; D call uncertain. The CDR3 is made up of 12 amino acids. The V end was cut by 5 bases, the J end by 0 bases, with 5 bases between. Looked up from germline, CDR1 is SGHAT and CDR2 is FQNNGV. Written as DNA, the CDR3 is TGTGCCAGCAGCCCGAGCTCCTACGAGCAGTACTTC. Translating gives CASSPSSYEQYF. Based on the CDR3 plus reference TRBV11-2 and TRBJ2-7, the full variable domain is EAGVAQSPRYKIIEKRQSVAFWCNPISGHATLYWYQQILGQGPKLLIQFQNNGVVDDSQLPKDRFSAERLKGVDSTLKIQPAKLEDSAVYLCASSPSSYEQYFGPGTRLTVT.

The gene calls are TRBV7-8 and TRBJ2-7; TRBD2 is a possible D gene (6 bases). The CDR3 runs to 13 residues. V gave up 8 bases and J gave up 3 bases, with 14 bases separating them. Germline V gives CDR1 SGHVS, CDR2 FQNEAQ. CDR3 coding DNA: TGTGCCAGCGGCGGGGATACCCGCTACGAGCAGTACTTC. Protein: CASGGDTRYEQYF.

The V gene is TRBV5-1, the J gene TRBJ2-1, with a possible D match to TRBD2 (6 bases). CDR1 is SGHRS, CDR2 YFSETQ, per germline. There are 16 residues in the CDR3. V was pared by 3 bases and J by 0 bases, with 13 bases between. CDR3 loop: CASSSYRDSSYNEQFF. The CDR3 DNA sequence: TGCGCCAGCAGCTCTTACCGGGACTCCTCCTACAATGAGCAGTTCTTC.

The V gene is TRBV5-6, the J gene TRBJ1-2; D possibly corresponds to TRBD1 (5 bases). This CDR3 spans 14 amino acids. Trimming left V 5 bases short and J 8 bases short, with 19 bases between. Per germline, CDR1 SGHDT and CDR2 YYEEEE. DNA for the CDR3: TGTGCCAGCAGTTATGACGTGGGGGGAGCCGGCTACACCTTC. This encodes CASSYDVGGAGYTF.

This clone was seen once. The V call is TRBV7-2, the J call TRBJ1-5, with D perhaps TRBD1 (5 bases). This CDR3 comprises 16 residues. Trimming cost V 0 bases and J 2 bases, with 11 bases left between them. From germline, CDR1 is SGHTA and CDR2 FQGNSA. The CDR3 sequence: CASSLASREGNQPQHF. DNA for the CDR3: TGTGCCAGCAGCTTAGCGTCCAGGGAAGGCAATCAGCCCCAGCATTTT.

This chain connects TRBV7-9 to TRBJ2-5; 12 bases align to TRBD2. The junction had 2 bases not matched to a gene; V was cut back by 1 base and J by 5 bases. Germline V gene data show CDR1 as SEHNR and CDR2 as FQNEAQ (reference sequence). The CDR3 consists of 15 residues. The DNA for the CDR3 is TGTGCCAGCAGCTTAGGGACTAGCGGGGTGGAGACCCAGTACTTC. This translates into CASSLGTSGVETQYF.

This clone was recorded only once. CDR3 nucleotides: TGTGCCAGCAGCATACTCACGGGACTAGCGGGAGGGGAAGAGACCCAGTACTTC. Translated, it gives CASSILTGLAGGEETQYF. V is TRBV7-8 and J is TRBJ2-5, with 16 bases fitting TRBD2. Germline V gives CDR1 SGHVS, CDR2 FQNEAQ. The CDR3 covers 18 residues. Trimming cost V 5 bases and J 3 bases; bases outside gene matches: 9. The full variable domain, its missing parts supplied by reference TRBV7-8 and TRBJ2-5, is GAGVSQSPRYKVAKRGQDVALRCDPISGHVSLFWYQQALGQGPEFLTYFQNEAQLDKSGLPSDRFFAERPEGSVSTLKIQRTQQEDSAVYLCASSILTGLAGGEETQYFGPGTRLLVL.

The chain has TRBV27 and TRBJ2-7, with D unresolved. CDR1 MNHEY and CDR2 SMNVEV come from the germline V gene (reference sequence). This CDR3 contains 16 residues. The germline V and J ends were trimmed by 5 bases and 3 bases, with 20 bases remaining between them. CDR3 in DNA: TGTGCCAGCAGTATAACCGTTCAGAGAGGCGTCTACGAGCAGTACTTC. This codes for CASSITVQRGVYEQYF.

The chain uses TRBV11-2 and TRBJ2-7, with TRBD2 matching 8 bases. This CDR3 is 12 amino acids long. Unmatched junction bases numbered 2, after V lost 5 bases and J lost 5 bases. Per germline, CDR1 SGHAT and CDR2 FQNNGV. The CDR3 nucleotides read TGTGCCAGCAGCCCCGGGGGGGACGAGCAGTACTTC. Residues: CASSPGGDEQYF. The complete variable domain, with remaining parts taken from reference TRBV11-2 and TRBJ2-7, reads EAGVAQSPRYKIIEKRQSVAFWCNPISGHATLYWYQQILGQGPKLLIQFQNNGVVDDSQLPKDRFSAERLKGVDSTLKIQPAKLEDSAVYLCASSPGGDEQYFGPGTRLTVT.

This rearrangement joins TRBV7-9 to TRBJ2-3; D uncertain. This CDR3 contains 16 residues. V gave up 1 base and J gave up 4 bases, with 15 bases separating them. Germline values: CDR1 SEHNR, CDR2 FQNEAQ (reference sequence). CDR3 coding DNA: TGTGCCAGCAGCTTAGATGGTTCCTACCAGGCAGATACGCAGTATTTT. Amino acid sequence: CASSLDGSYQADTQYF.

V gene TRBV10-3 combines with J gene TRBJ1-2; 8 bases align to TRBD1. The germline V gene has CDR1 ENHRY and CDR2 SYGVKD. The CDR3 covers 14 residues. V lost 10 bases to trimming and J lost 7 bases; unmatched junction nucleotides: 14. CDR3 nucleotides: TGTGCCACTTCTTACCCGGGACAGGCAAGTGGCTACACCTTC. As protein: CATSYPGQASGYTF.

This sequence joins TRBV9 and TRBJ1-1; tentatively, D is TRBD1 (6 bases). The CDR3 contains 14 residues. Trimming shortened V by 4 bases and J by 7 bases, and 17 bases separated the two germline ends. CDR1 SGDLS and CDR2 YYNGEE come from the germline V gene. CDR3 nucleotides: TGTGCCAGCAGCCCACCGGGGGGGGCAAATGAAGCTTTCTTT. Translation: CASSPPGGANEAFF. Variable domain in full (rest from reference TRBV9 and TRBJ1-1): DSGVTQTPKHLITATGQRVTLRCSPRSGDLSVYWYQQSLDQGLQFLIQYYNGEERAKGNILERFSAQQFPDLHSELNLSSLELGDSALYFCASSPPGGANEAFFGQGTRLTVV.